This T cell receptor (beta chain) was obtained from a study of blood T cell repertoires in COVID-19. Clones were sequenced by immunoSEQ multiplex PCR, and TCRdb holds only the in-frame ones, with some missing. The sample carries about 180,000 clones, approximately 80% recorded once. This CDR3 comprises 13 residues. The trim removed 5 bases at V and 7 bases at J, leaving 8 bases unmatched. CDR1 and CDR2 from the germline V gene are LNHDA and SQIVND (reference sequence). Sequencing was carried out using PBMCs or T cells enriched from blood (not recorded which). The chain recombines TRBV19 with TRBJ2-7; 7 positions agree with TRBD2. The clonotype was recovered from a woman aged 50 to 60 who had recovered from COVID-19. In nucleotides, the CDR3 is TGTGCCAGTAGTCCCGGACTAGTCCGTGAGCAGTACTTC. This codes for CASSPGLVREQYF.